This entry describes one TCR beta chain. This clonotype is characterized as medium-sized (0.01 to 0.1%). The clone's antigen remains unknown. Within one base of it there is no much larger clone, and no base qualities were kept. The data belong to a study of spatial heterogeneity in lung cancer (dated by TCRdb to about 2019). A note on the overall study: Beta-chain transcripts were consistently detected in greater numbers than alpha-chain transcripts, which likely reflects a higher abundance of beta-chain transcripts. In the raw uncorrected reads, each unique combination of TCR and UMI appeared more than ten times on average. TCR alpha and beta repertoires were quantitatively compared across multiple tumor regions, matched nontumor lung and blood in non-small cell lung cancer. Nonsynonymous mutation counts, determined by whole-exome sequencing of tumor tissue, were related to TCR repertoire features. Both alpha and beta chains were TCR-sequenced in samples taken at surgery, namely 220 tumor regions, around 64 matched nontumor lung samples and a few dozen PBMC samples.

Points the paper makes about the study in general: Ubiquitous expanded tumor TCRs were detected in blood more often at tumor resection than at routine follow-up. Confirming at a functional level the hypothesis that regional TCRs recognize regional mutations was considered to require additional single-cell paired TCR alpha and beta sequencing.

Taken with the paper, the label for time point translates to: sample taken at primary tumor resection. The donors were 65 to 85 patients from the lung TRACERx cohort who had early-stage, untreated non-small cell lung cancer. TCR sequencing used whole RNA extracted from tumor and nontumor lung tissue, or from cryopreserved PBMC samples, without cell sorting. Patients were selected for TCR sequencing only if sufficient RNA was available from at least two tumor regions. Counted from cysteine to phenylalanine, this CDR3 has 15 amino acids. Only CDR3 DNA is held: 45 bases, read in frame from base 1. The germline V gene (reference sequence) gives CDR1 as LGHDT and CDR2 as YNNKEL. V drops 1 base and J drops 0 bases, leaving 7 bases in between. Receptor amplification or capture employed 5' RACE. The run used a NextSeq 500. The TCR library protocol attached a unique molecular identifier to each TCR cDNA molecule to allow correction of PCR and sequencing errors. As for the authors' bioinformatics: Decombinator tools were used for TCR identification, UMI-based error correction and CDR3 extraction. TCRs above a frequency of 2 per 1,000, corresponding to the top 1% of the tumor frequency distribution, were defined as expanded. Each repertoire was subsampled 100 times to 5,000 TCRs, after which Renyi diversity was computed with the R vegan package. CDR3 similarity networks were built from amino acid triplet string-kernel similarity, connecting CDR3s with pairwise similarity above 0.82. TCRdb reprocessed the public reads (quality trimming at Q25 with fastp, clone calling with MiXCR) and kept in-frame beta chains. Each CDR3 protein gets just one entry, which takes the most common genes and DNA from the rows behind it. The V and J calls and clone size come from TCRdb's table, not from the authors' own analysis. This sample has some 8,900 distinct CDR3 sequences in its table, and 3.5% to 5.5% of those were observed once. Approximately 28% of the sample comes from the top ten.

Recombination joined TRBV3-1 with TRBJ1-3; the D gene assignment is ambiguous. The source of this sequence is a male donor with early-stage non-small cell lung cancer. The input for sequencing was PBMCs, taken at surgery. The DNA is TGTGCCAGCAGCCAAGGCGTAGGCTCTGGAAACACCATATATTTT. It translates as CASSQGVGSGNTIYF.